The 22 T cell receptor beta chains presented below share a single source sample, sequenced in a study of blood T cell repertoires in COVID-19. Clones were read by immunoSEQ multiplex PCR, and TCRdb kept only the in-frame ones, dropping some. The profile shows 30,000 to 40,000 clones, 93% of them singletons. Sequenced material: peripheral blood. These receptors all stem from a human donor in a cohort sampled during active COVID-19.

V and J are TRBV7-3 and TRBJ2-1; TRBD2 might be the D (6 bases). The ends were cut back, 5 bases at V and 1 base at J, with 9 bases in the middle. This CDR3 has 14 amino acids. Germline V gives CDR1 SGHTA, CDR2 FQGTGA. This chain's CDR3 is CASSQSGSYNEQFF. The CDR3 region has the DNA TGTGCCAGCAGCCAGAGCGGGTCCTACAATGAGCAGTTCTTC.

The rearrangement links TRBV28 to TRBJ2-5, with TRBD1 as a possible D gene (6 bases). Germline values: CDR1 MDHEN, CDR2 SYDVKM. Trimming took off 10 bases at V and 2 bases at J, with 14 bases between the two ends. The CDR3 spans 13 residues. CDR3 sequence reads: CAILPQGQETQYF. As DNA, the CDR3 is TGTGCCATCTTACCGCAGGGGCAAGAGACCCAGTACTTC.

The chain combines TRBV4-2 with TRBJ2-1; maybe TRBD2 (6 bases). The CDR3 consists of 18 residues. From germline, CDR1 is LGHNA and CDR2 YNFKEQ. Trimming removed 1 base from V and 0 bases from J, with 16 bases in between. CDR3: CASSQASSGFSSYNEQFF. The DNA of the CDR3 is TGTGCCAGCAGCCAAGCTAGTAGCGGATTTAGCTCCTACAATGAGCAGTTCTTC.

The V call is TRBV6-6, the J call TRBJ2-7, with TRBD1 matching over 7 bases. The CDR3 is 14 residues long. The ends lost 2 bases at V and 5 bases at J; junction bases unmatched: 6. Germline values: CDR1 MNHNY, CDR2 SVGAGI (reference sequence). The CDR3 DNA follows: TGTGCCAGCAGTTACGCCGGGACAGAAGACGAGCAGTACTTC. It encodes CASSYAGTEDEQYF.

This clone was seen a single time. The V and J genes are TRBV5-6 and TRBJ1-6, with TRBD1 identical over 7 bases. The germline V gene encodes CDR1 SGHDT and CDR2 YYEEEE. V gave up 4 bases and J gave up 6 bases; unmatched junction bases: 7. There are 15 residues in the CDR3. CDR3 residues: CASSETGAGNSPLHF. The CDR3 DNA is TGTGCCAGCAGCGAAACAGGGGCTGGTAATTCACCCCTCCACTTT.

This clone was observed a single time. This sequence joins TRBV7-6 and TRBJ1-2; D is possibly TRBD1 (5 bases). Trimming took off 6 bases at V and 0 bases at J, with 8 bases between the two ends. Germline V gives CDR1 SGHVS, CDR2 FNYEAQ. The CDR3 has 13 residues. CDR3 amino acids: CASRSGSNYGYTF. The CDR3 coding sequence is TGTGCCAGCAGATCAGGGTCTAACTATGGCTACACCTTC.

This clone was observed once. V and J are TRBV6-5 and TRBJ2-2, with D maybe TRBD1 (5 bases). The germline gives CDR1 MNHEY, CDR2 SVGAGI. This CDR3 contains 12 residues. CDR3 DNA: TGTGCTACCAGGGCGGACACCGGGGAGCTGTTTTTT. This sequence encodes CATRADTGELFF.

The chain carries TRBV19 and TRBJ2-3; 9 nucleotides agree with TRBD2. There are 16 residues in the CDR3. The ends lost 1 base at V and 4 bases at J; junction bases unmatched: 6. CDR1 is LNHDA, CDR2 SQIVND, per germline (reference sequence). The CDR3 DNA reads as TGTGCCAGTAGTATAGCCGGGCGGGGGGGCCCAGATACGCAGTATTTT. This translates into CASSIAGRGGPDTQYF.

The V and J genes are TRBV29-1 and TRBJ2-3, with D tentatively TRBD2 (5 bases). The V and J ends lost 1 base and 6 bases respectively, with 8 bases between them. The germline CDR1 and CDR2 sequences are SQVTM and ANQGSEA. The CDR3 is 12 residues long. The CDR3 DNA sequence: TGCAGCGTTGAAGCGGGCGGGGATACGCAGTATTTT. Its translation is CSVEAGGDTQYF.

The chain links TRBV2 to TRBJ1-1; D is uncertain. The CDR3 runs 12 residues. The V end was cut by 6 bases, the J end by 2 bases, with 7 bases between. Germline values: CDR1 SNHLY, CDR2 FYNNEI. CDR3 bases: TGTGCCAGCAGCGTTTTTAACACTGAAGCTTTCTTT. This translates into CASSVFNTEAFF. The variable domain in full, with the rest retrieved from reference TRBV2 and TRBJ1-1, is EPEVTQTPSHQVTQMGQEVILRCVPISNHLYFYWYRQILGQKVEFLVSFYNNEISEKSEIFDDQFSVERPDGSNFTLKIRSTKLEDSAMYFCASSVFNTEAFFGQGTRLTVV.

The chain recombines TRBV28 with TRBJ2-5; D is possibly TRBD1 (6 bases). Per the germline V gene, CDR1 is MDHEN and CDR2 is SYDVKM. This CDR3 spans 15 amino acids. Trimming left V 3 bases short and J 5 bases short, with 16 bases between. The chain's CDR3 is CASSFPRQVEETQYF. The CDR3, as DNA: TGTGCCAGCAGTTTTCCTCGACAGGTGGAGGAGACCCAGTACTTC. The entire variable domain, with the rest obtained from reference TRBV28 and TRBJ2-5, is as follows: DVKVTQSSRYLVKRTGEKVFLECVQDMDHENMFWYRQDPGLGLRLIYFSYDVKMKEKGDIPEGYSVSREKKERFSLILESASTNQTSMYLCASSFPRQVEETQYFGPGTRLLVL.

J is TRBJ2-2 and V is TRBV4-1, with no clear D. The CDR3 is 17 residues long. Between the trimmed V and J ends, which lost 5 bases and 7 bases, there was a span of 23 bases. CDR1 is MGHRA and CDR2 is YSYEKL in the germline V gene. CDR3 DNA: TGCGCCAGCAGCGCGCCACCGCGCCTGCAGGTGGGCGGGGAGCTGTTTTTT. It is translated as CASSAPPRLQVGGELFF.

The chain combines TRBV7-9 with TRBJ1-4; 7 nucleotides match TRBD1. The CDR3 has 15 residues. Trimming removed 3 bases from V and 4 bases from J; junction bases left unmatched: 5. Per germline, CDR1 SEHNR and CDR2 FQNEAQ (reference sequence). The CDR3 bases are TGTGCCAGCAGCTTCCCGACAGGGCTTAATGAAAAACTGTTTTTT. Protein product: CASSFPTGLNEKLFF.

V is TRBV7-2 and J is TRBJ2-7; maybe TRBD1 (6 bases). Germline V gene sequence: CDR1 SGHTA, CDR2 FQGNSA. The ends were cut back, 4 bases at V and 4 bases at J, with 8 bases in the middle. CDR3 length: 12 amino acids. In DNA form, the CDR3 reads TGTGCCAGCAGCTCGGACAGATACGAGCAGTACTTC. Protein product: CASSSDRYEQYF.

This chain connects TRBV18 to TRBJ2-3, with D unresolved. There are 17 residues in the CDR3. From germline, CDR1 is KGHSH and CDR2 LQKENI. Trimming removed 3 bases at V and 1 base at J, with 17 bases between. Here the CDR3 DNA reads TGTGCCAGCTCACCCCAAACGTTGGTAAGCGGCACAGATACGCAGTATTTT. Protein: CASSPQTLVSGTDTQYF.

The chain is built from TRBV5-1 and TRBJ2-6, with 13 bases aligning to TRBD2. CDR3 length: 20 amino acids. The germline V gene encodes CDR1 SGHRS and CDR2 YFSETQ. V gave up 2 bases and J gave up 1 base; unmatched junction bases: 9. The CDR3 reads CASSFGLAGVSLSGANVLTF. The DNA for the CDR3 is TGCGCCAGCAGCTTTGGACTAGCGGGAGTGTCCCTATCTGGGGCCAACGTCCTGACTTTC.

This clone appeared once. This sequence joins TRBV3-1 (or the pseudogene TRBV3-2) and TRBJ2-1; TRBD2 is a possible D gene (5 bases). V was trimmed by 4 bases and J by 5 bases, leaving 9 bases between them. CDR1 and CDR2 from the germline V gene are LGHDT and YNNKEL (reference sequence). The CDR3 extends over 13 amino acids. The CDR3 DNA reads TGTGCCAGCAGCCGGCGGGTAGACAATGAGCAGTTCTTC. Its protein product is CASSRRVDNEQFF.

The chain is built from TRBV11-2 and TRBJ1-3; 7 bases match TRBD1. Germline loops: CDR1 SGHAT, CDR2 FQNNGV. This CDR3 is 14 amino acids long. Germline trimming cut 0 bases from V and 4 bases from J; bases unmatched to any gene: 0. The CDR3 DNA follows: TGTGCCAGCAGCTTAGAGACAGGGGGAAACACCATATATTTT. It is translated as CASSLETGGNTIYF.

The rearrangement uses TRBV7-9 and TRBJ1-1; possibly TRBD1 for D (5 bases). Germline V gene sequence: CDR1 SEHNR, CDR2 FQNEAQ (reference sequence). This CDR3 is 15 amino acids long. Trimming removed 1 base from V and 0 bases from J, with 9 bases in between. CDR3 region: CASSLVAGLNTEAFF. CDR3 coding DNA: TGTGCCAGCAGCTTAGTGGCAGGGCTGAACACTGAAGCTTTCTTT.

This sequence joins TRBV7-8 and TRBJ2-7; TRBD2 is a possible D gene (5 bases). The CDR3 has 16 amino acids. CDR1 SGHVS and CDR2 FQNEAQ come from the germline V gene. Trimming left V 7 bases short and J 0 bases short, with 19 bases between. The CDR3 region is CASTPGGRTGSYEQYF. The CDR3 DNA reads TGTGCCAGCACCCCCGGCGGGCGGACCGGCTCCTACGAGCAGTACTTC.

The CDR3 DNA follows: TGTGCCACCAGCAAGAGTTCGGGGATGGGTGAAAAACTGTTTTTT. Translation: CATSKSSGMGEKLFF. The chain uses TRBV15 and TRBJ1-4; no firm D call. CDR3 length: 15 amino acids. Between the trimmed V and J ends, which lost 4 bases and 7 bases, there was a span of 16 bases. Germline V lookup: CDR1 LNHNV, CDR2 YYDKDF (reference sequence).

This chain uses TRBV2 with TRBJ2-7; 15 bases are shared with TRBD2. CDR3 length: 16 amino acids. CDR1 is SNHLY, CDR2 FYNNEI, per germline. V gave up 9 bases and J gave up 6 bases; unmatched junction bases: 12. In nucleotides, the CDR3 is TGTGCCAGTACCGGGACTAGCGGGAGGTCCACGGTCGAGCAGTACTTC. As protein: CASTGTSGRSTVEQYF.